The 15 T cell receptor beta chains presented below share a single source sample, sequenced in a study of T-cell memory formation after mild COVID-19. TCRdb re-called the 5' RACE reads with MiXCR, one entry per CDR3 protein. The top ten clones hold 8.4% of a sample with 350,000 to 500,000 distinct CDR3 sequences, about 19% of them seen once. Sequenced material: PBMCs or a T cell subset sorted from them (not recorded which). These receptors all stem from an adult woman who had mild COVID-19 (a few samples of this study predate the infection). Cell type and time point are not known.

The chain links TRBV27 to TRBJ2-1; D possibly uses TRBD1 or TRBD2 (5 bases each). CDR1 is MNHEY, CDR2 SMNVEV, per germline (reference sequence). This CDR3 is built from 16 residues. V shed 5 bases and J shed 1 base, with 15 bases lying between them. DNA for the CDR3: TGTGCCAGCAGTCCTACCCGGGGCAAATCCTACAATGAGCAGTTCTTC. Translating it yields CASSPTRGKSYNEQFF.

This clonotype has just a few counts. J is TRBJ2-7 and V is TRBV12-3 or TRBV12-4; either TRBD1 or TRBD2 may supply D (5 bases each). The V end was cut by 6 bases, the J end by 0 bases, with 12 bases between. This CDR3 is 14 amino acids long. Here the CDR3 reads CASSRDGISYEQYF. The CDR3 DNA reads TGTGCCAGCAGCCGGGACGGAATCTCCTACGAGCAGTACTTC.

This clonotype was picked up a small number of times. The chain links TRBV4-1 to TRBJ2-5, with D perhaps matching TRBD1 (6 bases). The V end lost 0 bases, the J end lost 6 bases, and 20 bases lay between the germline ends. The length of the CDR3 is 17 residues. Germline V gene sequence: CDR1 MGHRA, CDR2 YSYEKL. The CDR3 nucleotides read TGCGCCAGCAGCCAAGATACAACAGGGTCTGCACTTCAGACCCAGTACTTC. It yields the protein CASSQDTTGSALQTQYF.

The V gene is TRBV6-5, the J gene TRBJ2-5; D not resolved. Germline CDR1 is MNHEY and CDR2 is SVGAGI. The V and J ends lost 4 bases and 4 bases respectively, with 10 bases between them. CDR3 length: 13 residues. CDR3 protein: CASSWGSGETQYF. The CDR3 region has the DNA TGTGCCAGCAGTTGGGGAAGTGGAGAGACCCAGTACTTC.

This clonotype was observed a few times. The chain uses TRBV9 and TRBJ1-1; D may be TRBD1 (5 bases). Trimming took 3 bases from V and 5 from J, leaving 17 bases between them. Looked up from germline, CDR1 is SGDLS and CDR2 is YYNGEE. The CDR3 has 15 residues. CDR3 DNA: TGTGCCAGCAGCGCTACCGGCCTGGGGGGGACTGAAGCTTTCTTT. This encodes CASSATGLGGTEAFF.

This clonotype was observed a few times. The chain uses TRBV7-9 and TRBJ2-5; D remains unclear. Germline CDR1 is SEHNR and CDR2 is FQNEAQ (reference sequence). The CDR3 is made up of 12 amino acids. The V end lost 5 bases, the J end lost 2 bases, and 6 bases lay between the germline ends. The CDR3 protein is CASSRLQETQYF. The CDR3 DNA follows: TGTGCCAGCAGCCGACTGCAAGAGACCCAGTACTTC.

This clonotype appeared a few times. The chain is built from TRBV6-4 and TRBJ2-1, with TRBD1 matching over 10 bases. This CDR3 spans 18 amino acids. Germline lookup yields CDR1 MRHNA and CDR2 SNTAGT. V trimming: 7 bases; J trimming: 7 bases; junction bases outside the gene matches: 19. CDR3 loop: CASTWAWGGTGDRNEQFF. DNA for the CDR3: TGTGCCAGCACATGGGCATGGGGGGGGACAGGGGATAGGAATGAGCAGTTCTTC.

This clonotype was counted a few times. The chain has TRBV9 and TRBJ2-1; D may be TRBD1 or TRBD2 (5 bases each). Germline CDR1 is SGDLS and CDR2 is YYNGEE. This CDR3 is built from 15 residues. V dropped 4 bases and J dropped 8 bases, with 19 bases sitting between them. In nucleotides, the CDR3 is TGTGCCAGCAGCCTCCGACTGGGGGTTAGGGATGAGCAGTTCTTC. Protein sequence: CASSLRLGVRDEQFF.

The rearrangement joins TRBV4-1 to TRBJ2-3, with no clear D. The germline V gene encodes CDR1 MGHRA and CDR2 YSYEKL. V was trimmed by 0 bases and J by 0 bases, leaving 10 bases between them. CDR3 length equals 16 residues. The CDR3 sequence: CASSQDPASSTDTQYF. CDR3 in DNA: TGCGCCAGCAGCCAAGATCCAGCGTCTAGCACAGATACGCAGTATTTT.

In this sample, this clonotype turned up a few times. This rearrangement joins TRBV10-3 to TRBJ2-3; 8 nucleotides agree with TRBD2. The trim removed 0 bases at V and 1 base at J, leaving 3 bases unmatched. The germline gives CDR1 ENHRY, CDR2 SYGVKD. This CDR3 has 16 residues. Here the CDR3 DNA reads TGTGCCATCAGTGAGTCTGCGGGAGGAGGCACAGATACGCAGTATTTT. Translated: CAISESAGGGTDTQYF.

This clonotype has just a few counts. The chain couples TRBV20-1 to TRBJ2-4, with D possibly TRBD1 on 5 matching bases. CDR1 and CDR2 (germline): DFQATT, SNEGSKA (reference sequence). This CDR3 is 14 amino acids long. Trimming took off 6 bases at V and 1 base at J, with 13 bases between the two ends. CDR3: CSASQGTAKNIQYF. In nucleotides, the CDR3 is TGCAGTGCCTCGCAGGGAACGGCCAAAAACATTCAGTACTTC.

This chain connects TRBV30 to TRBJ1-3, with D possibly being TRBD1 (5 bases). CDR3 size: 14 residues. Trimming cost V 0 bases and J 2 bases, with 8 bases left between them. Germline CDR1 is GTSNPN and CDR2 is SVGIG (reference sequence). The CDR3 region is CAWSVGVAGNTIYF. The DNA for the CDR3 is TGTGCCTGGAGTGTGGGGGTTGCTGGAAACACCATATATTTT. Full variable domain (remainder filled in from reference TRBV30 and TRBJ1-3): SQTIHQWPATLVQPVGSPLSLECTVEGTSNPNLYWYRQAAGRGLQLLFYSVGIGQISSEVPQNLSASRPQDRQFILSSKKLLLSDSGFYLCAWSVGVAGNTIYFGEGSWLTVV.

This clonotype came up a few times. J is TRBJ2-4 and V is TRBV2; TRBD2 might be the D (5 bases). The CDR3 runs to 14 residues. Germline CDR1 is SNHLY and CDR2 is FYNNEI. V was trimmed by 5 bases and J by 0 bases, leaving 8 bases between them. CDR3 sequence reads: CASSRGLAKNIQYF. Written as DNA, the CDR3 is TGTGCCAGCAGTCGCGGACTAGCCAAAAACATTCAGTACTTC.

This clonotype was counted at least ten times. The genes are TRBV3-1 and TRBJ1-2; TRBD1 might be the D (6 bases). CDR3 length: 14 residues. Trimming took off 4 bases at V and 4 bases at J, with 13 bases between the two ends. CDR1 is LGHDT, CDR2 YNNKEL, per germline (reference sequence). CDR3 bases: TGTGCCAGCAGCCCACGGACAGAGCCCTATGGCTACACCTTC. It specifies CASSPRTEPYGYTF.

This chain uses TRBV19 with TRBJ1-1, with D maybe TRBD1 (6 bases). The germline V gene has CDR1 LNHDA and CDR2 SQIVND (reference sequence). Trimming shortened V by 4 bases and J by 2 bases, and 11 bases separated the two germline ends. This CDR3 contains 14 residues. The CDR3 DNA is TGTGCCAGTAGTACGCCAGGGGTAAACACTGAAGCTTTCTTT. This gives the protein CASSTPGVNTEAFF.